These 26 T cell receptor beta chains originate from one sample sequenced in a study of T cell changes during pregnancy in multiple sclerosis. The table came from immunoSEQ multiplex PCR; TCRdb's copy has only in-frame clones and leaves some out. This sample has 45,000 to 50,000 clones, with approximately 94% found just once. The source material was CD8+ T cells from peripheral blood mononuclear cells, sampled before pregnancy. The receptors shown here come from a female donor with multiple sclerosis, enrolled in a pregnancy study.

This clone appeared once. The chain is built from TRBV30 and TRBJ2-7, with 9 bases lining up with TRBD1. CDR3 length: 13 amino acids. The trim removed 2 bases at V and 3 bases at J, leaving 2 bases unmatched. Germline V gene data show CDR1 as GTSNPN and CDR2 as SVGIG (reference sequence). For the CDR3, the DNA is TGTGCCTGGAGTACGGGACAGGGCTACGAGCAGTACTTC. It encodes CAWSTGQGYEQYF.

The chain carries TRBV4-1 and TRBJ2-3; TRBD2 might be the D (6 bases). This CDR3 contains 17 residues. The germline gives CDR1 MGHRA, CDR2 YSYEKL. Trimming pared 0 bases from V and 2 bases from J, leaving 15 bases between. The CDR3, as DNA: TGCGCCAGCAGCCAAGATATCGGGGGAGGCTTCACAGATACGCAGTATTTT. This encodes CASSQDIGGGFTDTQYF.

CDR3 sequence reads: CASSSRGTSSYEQYF. The CDR3 DNA follows: TGTGCCAGCAGTTCTCGGGGGACTAGCTCCTACGAGCAGTACTTC. The V gene is TRBV13, the J gene TRBJ2-7, with 8 bases aligning to TRBD2. Germline lookup yields CDR1 PRHDT and CDR2 FYEKMQ (reference sequence). The CDR3 is 15 residues long. With V trimmed by 6 bases and J by 0 bases, 7 bases remained unmatched.

The chain has TRBV27 and TRBJ2-7; D possibly corresponds to TRBD1 (6 bases). The CDR3 sequence is 14 residues long. Trimming took off 3 bases at V and 0 bases at J, with 9 bases between the two ends. CDR1 and CDR2 (germline): MNHEY, SMNVEV (reference sequence). The CDR3 reads CASSLSGASYEQYF. In DNA form, the CDR3 reads TGTGCCAGCAGTTTGTCAGGGGCCTCCTACGAGCAGTACTTC.

The CDR3 nucleotides read TGTGCCTGGATCTCCCGTATCGGGACTGAAGCTTTCTTT. Protein: CAWISRIGTEAFF. V usage is TRBV30 and J usage is TRBJ1-1, with no clear D. There are 13 residues in the CDR3. V dropped 4 bases and J dropped 5 bases, with 14 bases sitting between them. Germline loops: CDR1 GTSNPN, CDR2 SVGIG (reference sequence).

Only one count was recorded for this clone. The rearrangement uses TRBV5-6 and TRBJ2-7; D gene unclear. Per the germline V gene, CDR1 is SGHDT and CDR2 is YYEEEE. V lost 0 bases to trimming and J lost 0 bases, with 7 bases between them. The CDR3 is 14 amino acids. This CDR3 is CASSLGGSSYEQYF. The DNA of the CDR3 is TGTGCCAGCAGCTTGGGAGGTAGCTCCTACGAGCAGTACTTC.

This sequence joins TRBV30 and TRBJ2-7, with 8 bases identical to TRBD1. Germline V gene lookup returns CDR1 GTSNPN and CDR2 SVGIG (reference sequence). CDR3 length equals 14 residues. The V and J ends lost 0 bases and 3 bases, in that order; junction bases with no gene match: 4. The CDR3 reads CAWSVSGGSYEQYF. The CDR3, as DNA: TGTGCCTGGAGTGTATCAGGGGGCAGCTACGAGCAGTACTTC.

The chain uses TRBV14 and TRBJ2-7, with 9 bases identical to TRBD1. Germline V gives CDR1 SGHDN, CDR2 FVKESK. V dropped 2 bases and J dropped 3; count of bases not matched to a gene: 8. The CDR3 runs 16 residues. Here the CDR3 reads CASSQPGQGSFYEQYF. CDR3 DNA: TGTGCCAGCAGCCAACCGGGACAGGGAAGTTTCTACGAGCAGTACTTC.

The chain couples TRBV30 to TRBJ1-1; TRBD1 matches at 9 bases. Trimming took 4 bases from V and 6 from J; bases not matched to a gene: 6. Germline V gene sequence: CDR1 GTSNPN, CDR2 SVGIG (reference sequence). CDR3 size: 13 residues. Here the CDR3 DNA reads TGTGCCTGGACCTATACAGGGGGCGCTGAAGCTTTCTTT. This encodes CAWTYTGGAEAFF.

The chain combines TRBV28 with TRBJ2-3, with D possibly TRBD2 on 5 matching bases. The germline V gene has CDR1 MDHEN and CDR2 SYDVKM. The CDR3 spans 14 residues. With 8 bases removed from V and 1 base from J, the gap between germline ends came to 13 bases. CDR3 sequence reads: CASSRGRGTDTQYF. Here the CDR3 DNA reads TGTGCCAGCTCCCGGGGTCGGGGCACAGATACGCAGTATTTT.

This clone was seen only a few times. The chain recombines TRBV9 with TRBJ1-4; the D is unclear. Between the trimmed V and J ends, which lost 2 bases and 10 bases, there was a span of 12 bases. The CDR3 contains 13 residues. Germline CDR1 reads SGDLS; CDR2 reads YYNGEE. CDR3 sequence reads: CASSVRPAGKLFF. The CDR3, as DNA: TGTGCCAGCAGCGTCCGCCCCGCGGGAAAACTGTTTTTT.

This chain connects TRBV7-3 to TRBJ2-5, with 11 positions matching TRBD2. The CDR3 totals 14 residues. The junction had 12 bases not matched to a gene; V was cut back by 5 bases and J by 13 bases. Germline CDR1 SGHTA, CDR2 FQGTGA. The CDR3, as DNA: TGTGCCAGCAGCCCGGGGACTAGCGGCCTCTCCCCGTACTTC. It specifies CASSPGTSGLSPYF.

The chain carries TRBV28 and TRBJ2-7, with D perhaps TRBD2 (6 bases). Trimming took 2 bases from V and 7 from J, leaving 9 bases between them. Germline CDR1 and CDR2: MDHEN and SYDVKM. This CDR3 region has 12 residues. Here the CDR3 DNA reads TGTGCCAGCAGTTTAAATGCGGGAGAGCAGTACTTC. Its protein is CASSLNAGEQYF.

This clone ranks as large. This chain uses TRBV4-2 with TRBJ2-7, with 10 bases that match TRBD2. The CDR3 loop spans 15 amino acids. V shed 1 base and J 0 bases; nucleotides not matched to a gene: 0. CDR1 and CDR2 from the germline V gene are LGHNA and YNFKEQ. In nucleotides, the CDR3 is TGTGCCAGCAGCCAAGCTAGCGGGAGCTCCTACGAGCAGTACTTC. Protein product: CASSQASGSSYEQYF.

The V call is TRBV5-1, the J call TRBJ2-7; D unresolved. Trimming left V 1 base short and J 0 bases short, with 5 bases between. Germline assignment: CDR1 SGHRS and CDR2 YFSETQ. The CDR3 is 13 residues long. DNA for the CDR3: TGCGCCAGCAGCTTGACAGTCTCCTACGAGCAGTACTTC. Its protein is CASSLTVSYEQYF.

This rearrangement joins TRBV5-1 to TRBJ1-1; TRBD1 might be the D (6 bases). V lost 4 bases and J lost 5, with 18 bases in between. The CDR3 has 15 residues. In germline, CDR1 is SGHRS, CDR2 YFSETQ. The DNA for the CDR3 is TGCGCCAGCAGCACAATACAGGGTGGGGTTACTGAAGCTTTCTTT. Protein sequence: CASSTIQGGVTEAFF.

The chain recombines TRBV27 with TRBJ2-6, with a tentative D call TRBD1 (6 bases). CDR1 is MNHEY and CDR2 is SMNVEV in the germline V gene (reference sequence). This CDR3 contains 15 residues. With 7 bases removed from V and 3 bases from J, the gap between germline ends came to 13 bases. The chain's CDR3 is CASNNRVHGANVLTF. The CDR3 nucleotides are TGTGCCAGCAACAACAGGGTCCATGGGGCCAACGTCCTGACTTTC.

This clone occurred once. V gene TRBV7-2 combines with J gene TRBJ2-1; TRBD1 matches 11 bases. From germline, CDR1 is SGHTA and CDR2 FQGNSA. This CDR3 region has 15 residues. The V segment lost 2 bases and the J segment 7 bases; nucleotides outside the gene matches: 4. The CDR3: CASSLKDRGRNEQFF. The CDR3 coding sequence is TGTGCCAGCAGCTTAAAGGACAGGGGGCGGAATGAGCAGTTCTTC.

The rearrangement links TRBV7-6 to TRBJ1-1, with a weak D call TRBD1 (6 bases). Germline V gives CDR1 SGHVS, CDR2 FNYEAQ. This CDR3 comprises 12 residues. The ends were cut back, 3 bases at V and 5 bases at J, with 7 bases in the middle. CDR3: CASSLTGTEAFF. CDR3 sequence (DNA): TGTGCCAGCAGCTTGACAGGAACTGAAGCTTTCTTT.

This chain uses TRBV7-6 with TRBJ2-2; TRBD1 agrees at 8 bases. Germline V CDR1 and CDR2: SGHVS, FNYEAQ. The CDR3 sequence is 16 residues long. Trimming removed 5 bases from V and 3 bases from J; junction bases left unmatched: 8. The CDR3 DNA follows: TGTGCCAGCAGCCCCCTAGACAGGGGTGACACCGGGGAGCTGTTTTTT. Amino acids: CASSPLDRGDTGELFF.

The chain links TRBV5-6 to TRBJ2-7; D might be TRBD2 (6 bases). The CDR3 sequence is 15 residues long. Deletions cut 2 bases from V and 7 bases from J, with 19 bases between. Germline V gene data show CDR1 as SGHDT and CDR2 as YYEEEE. The CDR3 DNA reads as TGTGCCAGCAGCTTCCTTCCGGGGGTTAAAGGGGAGCAGTACTTC. Amino acids: CASSFLPGVKGEQYF. Looking up the rest from reference TRBV5-6 and TRBJ2-7 gives the full variable domain: DAGVTQSPTHLIKTRGQQVTLRCSPKSGHDTVSWYQQALGQGPQFIFQYYEEEERQRGNFPDRFSGHQFPNYSSELNVNALLLGDSALYLCASSFLPGVKGEQYFGPGTRLTVT.

DNA of the CDR3: TGTGCCAGTAGTATAGCCCCCCTCTACGAGCAGTACTTC. Its translation: CASSIAPLYEQYF. The chain joins TRBV19 to TRBJ2-7; D is unresolved. CDR3 length: 13 residues. The V gene lost 1 base and the J gene lost 3 bases, with 7 bases spanning the gap. From germline, CDR1 is LNHDA and CDR2 SQIVND (reference sequence).

The chain combines TRBV19 with TRBJ2-2; D not resolved. Trimming pared 8 bases from V and 6 bases from J, leaving 4 bases between. CDR1 is LNHDA and CDR2 is SQIVND in the germline V gene (reference sequence). The CDR3 is 10 residues long. The CDR3 loop reads CASLSGELFF. The CDR3 DNA follows: TGTGCCAGTCTTTCCGGGGAGCTGTTTTTT.

V gene TRBV2 combines with J gene TRBJ1-1; no firm D call. The CDR3 consists of 15 residues. Germline CDR1 SNHLY, CDR2 FYNNEI. Between the trimmed V and J ends, which lost 3 bases and 1 base, there was a span of 12 bases. CDR3 in DNA: TGTGCCAGCAGTGATCGACGACAAGGGAACACTGAAGCTTTCTTT. Translation: CASSDRRQGNTEAFF.

The chain combines TRBV5-5 with TRBJ2-1, with 8 bases lining up with TRBD2. Per germline, CDR1 SGHKS and CDR2 YYEKEE (reference sequence). The junction had 24 bases not matched to a gene; V was cut back by 4 bases and J by 9 bases. The CDR3 runs to 19 residues. The DNA for the CDR3 is TGTGCCAGCAGCCCGGACAGAGAGTATGGAAGGACTAGCCATGGTGAGCAGTTCTTC. It yields the protein CASSPDREYGRTSHGEQFF. Drawing the rest from reference TRBV5-5 and TRBJ2-1, the complete variable domain is DAGVTQSPTHLIKTRGQQVTLRCSPISGHKSVSWYQQVLGQGPQFIFQYYEKEERGRGNFPDRFSARQFPNYSSELNVNALLLGDSALYLCASSPDREYGRTSHGEQFFGPGTRLTVL.

This clone was recorded once. The rearrangement uses TRBV5-6 and TRBJ2-5; 12 bases agree with TRBD1. Unmatched junction bases numbered 8, after V lost 5 bases and J lost 6 bases. CDR3 length: 15 residues. The germline gives CDR1 SGHDT, CDR2 YYEEEE. This chain's CDR3 is CASSPGTGGKKTQYF. The CDR3 bases are TGTGCCAGCAGTCCCGGGACAGGGGGCAAGAAGACCCAGTACTTC.